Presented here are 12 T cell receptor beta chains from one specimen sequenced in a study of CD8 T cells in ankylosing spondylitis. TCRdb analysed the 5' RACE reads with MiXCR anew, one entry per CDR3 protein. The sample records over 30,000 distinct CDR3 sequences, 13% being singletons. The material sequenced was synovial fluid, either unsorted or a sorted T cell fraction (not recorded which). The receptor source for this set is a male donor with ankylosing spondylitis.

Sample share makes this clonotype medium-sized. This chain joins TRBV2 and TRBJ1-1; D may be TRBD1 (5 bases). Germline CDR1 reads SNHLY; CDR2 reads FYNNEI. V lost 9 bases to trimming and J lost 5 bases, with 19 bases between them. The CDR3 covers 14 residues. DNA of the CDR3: TGTGCCAGTCGATGGGGACCCCGAGGGACTGAAGCTTTCTTT. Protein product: CASRWGPRGTEAFF. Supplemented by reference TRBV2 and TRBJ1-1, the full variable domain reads EPEVTQTPSHQVTQMGQEVILRCVPISNHLYFYWYRQILGQKVEFLVSFYNNEISEKSEIFDDQFSVERPDGSNFTLKIRSTKLEDSAMYFCASRWGPRGTEAFFGQGTRLTVV.

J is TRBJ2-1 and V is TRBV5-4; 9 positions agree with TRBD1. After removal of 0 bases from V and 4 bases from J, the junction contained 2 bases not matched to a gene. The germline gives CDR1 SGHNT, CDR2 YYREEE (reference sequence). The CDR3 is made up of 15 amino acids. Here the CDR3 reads CASSLGDRAYNEQFF. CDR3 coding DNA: TGTGCCAGCAGCTTGGGGGACAGGGCATACAATGAGCAGTTCTTC.

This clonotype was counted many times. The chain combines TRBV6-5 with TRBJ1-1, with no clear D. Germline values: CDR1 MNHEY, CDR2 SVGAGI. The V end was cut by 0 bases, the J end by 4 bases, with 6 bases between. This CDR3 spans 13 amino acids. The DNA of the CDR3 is TGTGCCAGCAGTTACTCCGAAATCACTGAAGCTTTCTTT. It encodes CASSYSEITEAFF.

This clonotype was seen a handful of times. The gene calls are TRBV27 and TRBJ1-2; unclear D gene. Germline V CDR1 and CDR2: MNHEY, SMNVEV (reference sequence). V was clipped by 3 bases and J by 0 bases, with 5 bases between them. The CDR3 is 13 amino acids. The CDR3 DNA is TGTGCCAGCAGTTTTACCCCTAACTATGGCTACACCTTC. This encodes CASSFTPNYGYTF.

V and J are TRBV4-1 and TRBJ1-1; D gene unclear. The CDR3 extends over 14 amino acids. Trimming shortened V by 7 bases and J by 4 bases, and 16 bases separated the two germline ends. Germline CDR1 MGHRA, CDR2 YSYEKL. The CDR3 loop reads CASTPGGVSTEAFF. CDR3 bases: TGCGCCAGCACCCCGGGTGGAGTGAGCACTGAAGCTTTCTTT.

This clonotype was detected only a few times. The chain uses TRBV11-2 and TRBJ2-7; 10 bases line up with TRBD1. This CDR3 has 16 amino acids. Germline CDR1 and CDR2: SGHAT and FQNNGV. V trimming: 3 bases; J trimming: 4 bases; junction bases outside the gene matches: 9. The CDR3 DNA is TGTGCCAGCAGCTTTGGTTTTTGGGACAGGGGATACGAGCAGTACTTC. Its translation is CASSFGFWDRGYEQYF.

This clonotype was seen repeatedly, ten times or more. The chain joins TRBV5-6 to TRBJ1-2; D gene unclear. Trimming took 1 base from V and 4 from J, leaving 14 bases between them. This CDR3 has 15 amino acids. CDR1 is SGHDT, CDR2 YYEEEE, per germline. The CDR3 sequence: CASSLRNLEGYGYTF. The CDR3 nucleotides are TGTGCCAGCAGCTTGCGTAACCTAGAGGGCTATGGCTACACCTTC.

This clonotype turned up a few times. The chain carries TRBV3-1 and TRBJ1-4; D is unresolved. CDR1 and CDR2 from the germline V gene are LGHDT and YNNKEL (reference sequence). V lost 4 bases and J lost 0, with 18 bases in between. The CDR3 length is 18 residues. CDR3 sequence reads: CASSPRHLGITTNEKLFF. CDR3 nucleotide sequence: TGTGCCAGCAGCCCCCGACACCTTGGGATTACAACTAATGAAAAACTGTTTTTT.

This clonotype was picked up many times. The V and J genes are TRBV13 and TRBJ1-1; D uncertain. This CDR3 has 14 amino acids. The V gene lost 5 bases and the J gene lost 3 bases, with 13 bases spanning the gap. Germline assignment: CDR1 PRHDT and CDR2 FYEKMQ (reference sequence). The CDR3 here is CASSLQHSYTEAFF. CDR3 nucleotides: TGTGCCAGCAGCCTACAACACAGTTACACTGAAGCTTTCTTT.

The CDR3, as DNA: TGTGCCAGCAGCTTAGAGGTGAATGAGCAGTTCTTC. The encoded protein is CASSLEVNEQFF. The V gene is TRBV7-8, the J gene TRBJ2-1; D unclear. Trimming removed 1 base at V and 7 bases at J, with 5 bases between. Germline V gives CDR1 SGHVS, CDR2 FQNEAQ. The CDR3 length is 12 residues.

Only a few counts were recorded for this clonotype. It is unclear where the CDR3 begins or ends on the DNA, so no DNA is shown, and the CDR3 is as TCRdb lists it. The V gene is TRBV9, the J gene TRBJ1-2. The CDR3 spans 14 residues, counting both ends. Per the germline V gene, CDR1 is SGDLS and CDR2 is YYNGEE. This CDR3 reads CASSVAIGTAVDTF.

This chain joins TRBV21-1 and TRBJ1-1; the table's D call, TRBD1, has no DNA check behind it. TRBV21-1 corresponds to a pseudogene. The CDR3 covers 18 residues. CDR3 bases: TGTGCCAGCAGCAAAGGAACAGGGGCGGGGTTATCGGACACTGAAGCTTTCTTT. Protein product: CASSKGTGAGLSDTEAFF.